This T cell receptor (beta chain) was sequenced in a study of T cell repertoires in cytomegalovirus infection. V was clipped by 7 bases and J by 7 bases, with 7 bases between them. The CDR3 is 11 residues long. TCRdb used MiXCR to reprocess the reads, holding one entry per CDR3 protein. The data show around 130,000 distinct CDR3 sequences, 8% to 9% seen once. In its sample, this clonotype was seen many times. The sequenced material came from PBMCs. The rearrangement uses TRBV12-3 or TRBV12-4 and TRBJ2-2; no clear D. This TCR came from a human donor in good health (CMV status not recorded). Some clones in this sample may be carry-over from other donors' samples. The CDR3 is CASIGIGELFF. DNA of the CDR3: TGTGCCAGCATAGGGATCGGGGAGCTGTTTTTT.